This T cell receptor beta chain emerged from a study of blood T cell repertoires in COVID-19. Looking at the study overall: Samples of COVID-19 (acute and convalescent) were obtained from the United States, Italy and Spain. Nucleic acid was either cDNA or gDNA, and it came from T cells, B-cell-depleted T cells, or PBMCs.

Authors' processing steps: Reference gene primer amplification gave estimated nucleated cell counts. Sequenced by immunoSEQ multiplex PCR; TCRdb stores in-frame clones only, minus some. V and J calls plus clone size are reproduced from that table; the DNA served to infer D and trimming. Here the sample spans some 78,000 clones, 70% to 90% being singletons. This CDR3 comprises 15 residues. The germline V gene encodes CDR1 LGHNA and CDR2 YNFKEQ. J lost 4 bases, V lost 0 bases, and 5 bases had no gene match. This receptor was obtained from a man between 65 and 85 years old with active or convalescent COVID-19. The sequencing sample was made of peripheral blood. The chain employs TRBV4-2 and TRBJ1-2; 7 bases map to TRBD1. The DNA of the CDR3 is TGTGCCAGCAGCCAAGAAGGGACAGAGGTCTATGGCTACACCTTC. It translates to CASSQEGTEVYGYTF.